This TCR beta chain was sequenced in a study of T-cell memory formation after mild COVID-19. Between the trimmed V and J ends, which lost 8 bases and 4 bases, there was a span of 17 bases. The germline V gene encodes CDR1 SEHNR and CDR2 FQNEAQ (reference sequence). The CDR3 sequence is 15 residues long. MiXCR was run by TCRdb on the 5' RACE reads, yielding one entry per CDR3 protein. The table includes approximately 500,000 distinct CDR3 sequences, roughly 25% detected once. This clonotype originated in an adult woman who had mild COVID-19 (a few samples of this study predate the infection). Cell type and time point are not known. This chain links TRBV7-9 with TRBJ2-2; D not certain. The specimen sequenced was PBMCs or a T cell subset sorted from them (not recorded which). CDR3 DNA sequence: TGTGCCAGCCGCAGGACGGGCGTTGTCACCGGGGAGCTGTTTTTT. Translation gives CASRRTGVVTGELFF.